This TCR beta chain was recorded in a study of blood T cells in healthy people across ages. It was with a sample-barcoded 5' primer and a J-beta primer mix that a second PCR of roughly 7 to 11 cycles was run. A single record per CDR3 protein comes from TCRdb applying MiXCR to the 5' RACE reads. The sample yields fewer than 2 million distinct CDR3 sequences, roughly two fifths seen once. Trimming took off 1 base at V and 1 base at J, with 14 bases between the two ends. Germline loops: CDR1 LNHNV, CDR2 YYDKDF (reference sequence). The CDR3 sequence is 17 residues long. The sequenced material came from blood. The TCR sequence derives from a human donor in good health. The chain couples TRBV15 to TRBJ2-1; a weak D match, TRBD2 (5 bases). The CDR3 coding sequence is TGTGCCACCAGCAGAGGAGGGTTTGACGGTTCCTACAATGAGCAGTTCTTC. Translating it yields CATSRGGFDGSYNEQFF.